The present T cell receptor (beta chain) was sequenced within a study of T cell responses to AZD1222 COVID-19 vaccine. V shed 4 bases and J shed 0 bases, with 13 bases lying between them. This CDR3 spans 16 amino acids. The germline V gene has CDR1 SEHNR and CDR2 FQNEAQ (reference sequence). With regard to this clone: What it recognizes is unknown.

Study conclusions and caveats: AZD1222 recipients seropositive at baseline numbered only six. Distributed over spike, vaccine-associated CD4 TCRs predominated at 160-218 and 743-854. Vaccination with two AZD1222 doses was followed by a rise in Spike-specific TCR breadth and depth. As reported, nearly half of all spike-specific TCRs target variant regions that are unmutated.

Repertoires were generated with immunoSEQ multiplex PCR, while TCRdb's copy carries only in-frame clones and drops some. Altogether some 110,000 clones are present, around 90% being singletons, with the ten largest covering about 10%. The chain links TRBV7-9 to TRBJ1-3, with D possibly matching TRBD1 (5 bases). The clonotype was recovered from an adult in good health. The sequences come from peripheral blood, collected on day 0 of AZD1222 vaccination. CDR3 coding DNA: TGTGCCAGCAGCTGGGGAGGCAGGGACTCTGGAAACACCATATATTTT. Its translation: CASSWGGRDSGNTIYF.